The 14 T cell receptor beta chains below all came from one sample that was sequenced in a study of blood T cell repertoires in COVID-19 (dated by TCRdb to between 2020 and 2021). The library was built by means of the immunoSEQ multiplex PCR assay. The source is immuneACCESS, and TCRdb retained only in-frame sequences with V and J called. Part of the clones is not carried over; for the studies checked, unresolved V genes explain less than half of this, and the remainder is unexplained. The sample table lists about 270,000 clones, 83% of them with a count of one. Jointly, the top ten make up around 10% of the sample. The sample consisted of peripheral blood. These TCRs come from a woman aged 50 to 60 who had recovered from COVID-19.

The chain combines TRBV3-1 (or the pseudogene TRBV3-2) with TRBJ1-4; D possibly corresponds to TRBD1 (6 bases). Per the germline V gene, CDR1 is LGHDT and CDR2 is YNNKEL (reference sequence). V shed 3 bases and J shed 3 bases, with 11 bases lying between them. This CDR3 has 15 amino acids. DNA for the CDR3: TGTGCCAGCAGCCAGGGGGCGCTTTCTAATGAAAAACTGTTTTTT. Translation gives CASSQGALSNEKLFF.

This clone was seen once. V gene TRBV27 combines with J gene TRBJ2-3; 9 bases match TRBD2. The CDR3 spans 16 residues. Germline V gene data show CDR1 as MNHEY and CDR2 as SMNVEV (reference sequence). The trim removed 8 bases at V and 1 base at J, leaving 10 bases unmatched. The CDR3 here is CASRRRGREGTDTQYF. CDR3 coding DNA: TGTGCCAGCCGGAGGCGCGGGAGGGAGGGCACAGATACGCAGTATTTT.

In its sample, this clone was seen a few times. V gene TRBV9 combines with J gene TRBJ2-2; D might be TRBD1 (5 bases). The length of the CDR3 is 16 residues. In germline, CDR1 is SGDLS, CDR2 YYNGEE. Trimming removed 1 base at V and 0 bases at J, with 10 bases between. Here the CDR3 reads CASSVSWGANTGELFF. The CDR3 DNA reads TGTGCCAGCAGCGTATCGTGGGGCGCGAACACCGGGGAGCTGTTTTTT.

The rearrangement joins TRBV10-3 to TRBJ1-4; D ambiguous. The germline V gene has CDR1 ENHRY and CDR2 SYGVKD. With 10 bases removed from V and 4 bases from J, the gap between germline ends came to 13 bases. The CDR3 loop spans 13 amino acids. CDR3 in DNA: TGTGCCACCCTCCGAGGGCTTAATGAAAAACTGTTTTTT. As protein: CATLRGLNEKLFF.

This chain links TRBV6-2 or TRBV6-3 with TRBJ2-3; 10 nucleotides match TRBD1. This CDR3 has 17 residues. In germline, CDR1 is MNHEY, CDR2 SVGEGT. J gave up 4 bases and V 6 bases, and 13 bases lay outside the gene matches. CDR3 sequence reads: CASSPLGRDRGSDTQYF. The CDR3 nucleotides read TGTGCCAGCAGCCCCCTAGGCCGGGACAGGGGCTCAGATACGCAGTATTTT.

The gene calls are TRBV7-2 and TRBJ2-7; TRBD2 might be the D (5 bases). The V end was cut by 3 bases, the J end by 6 bases, with 15 bases between. The length of the CDR3 is 14 residues. Germline-derived CDR1 and CDR2 are SGHTA and FQGNSA. The CDR3 DNA sequence: TGTGCCAGCAGCTTGGGAGTCGGGATGGGCGAGCAGTACTTC. Encoded protein: CASSLGVGMGEQYF. Full variable domain (missing parts from reference TRBV7-2 and TRBJ2-7): GAGVSQSPSNKVTEKGKDVELRCDPISGHTALYWYRQSLGQGLEFLIYFQGNSAPDKSGLPSDRFSAERTGGSVSTLTIQRTQQEDSAVYLCASSLGVGMGEQYFGPGTRLTVT.

V usage is TRBV7-3 and J usage is TRBJ2-2; no definite D call. The germline CDR1 and CDR2 sequences are SGHTA and FQGTGA. This CDR3 has 12 amino acids. V gave up 4 bases and J gave up 4 bases, with 4 bases separating them. The CDR3 region is CASSSSTGELFF. In DNA form, the CDR3 reads TGTGCCAGCAGCTCCAGCACCGGGGAGCTGTTTTTT.

The genes are TRBV29-1 and TRBJ1-2, with D unclear. Between the trimmed V and J ends, which lost 3 bases and 8 bases, there was a span of 7 bases. The germline V gene has CDR1 SQVTM and CDR2 ANQGSEA. This CDR3 has 10 amino acids. CDR3 residues: CSVDSRGYTF. The CDR3 DNA sequence: TGCAGCGTTGACAGTCGCGGCTACACCTTC. Together with reference TRBV29-1 and TRBJ1-2, the CDR3 gives the full variable domain: SAVISQKPSRDICQRGTSLTIQCQVDSQVTMMFWYRQQPGQSLTLIATANQGSEATYESGFVIDKFPISRPNLTFSTLTVSNMSPEDSSIYLCSVDSRGYTFGSGTRLTVV.

The chain is built from TRBV6-2 or TRBV6-3 and TRBJ2-1; D not resolved. The CDR3 runs 20 residues. Germline V lookup: CDR1 MNHEY, CDR2 SVGEGT. Trimming took off 0 bases at V and 0 bases at J, with 21 bases between the two ends. The CDR3 sequence: CASSYSTGSSTESSYNEQFF. The CDR3 coding sequence is TGTGCCAGCAGTTACTCGACTGGATCTTCGACTGAGAGCTCCTACAATGAGCAGTTCTTC.

V is TRBV5-3 and J is TRBJ1-2, with 7 bases aligning to TRBD1. Being an ORF, TRBV5-3 has a function that is uncertain. This CDR3 region has 15 residues. V shed 6 bases and J 2 bases; nucleotides not matched to a gene: 10. The CDR3 coding sequence is TGTGCCAGAAAAGCTGAGGGGGCGGTAAACTATGGCTACACCTTC. Encoded protein: CARKAEGAVNYGYTF.

The CDR3 spells CASSQGGYQGALNPNEQFF. The DNA for the CDR3 is TGCGCCAGCAGCCAAGGGGGATACCAGGGGGCCCTCAATCCCAATGAGCAGTTCTTC. The chain combines TRBV4-3 with TRBJ2-1, with 8 bases matching TRBD1. The CDR3 totals 19 residues. The ends lost 1 base at V and 6 bases at J; junction bases unmatched: 17. Germline V CDR1 and CDR2: LGHNA, YSLEER.

The chain uses TRBV11-2 and TRBJ1-2; D is unresolved. The CDR3 covers 15 residues. The V gene's germline CDR1 is SGHAT and CDR2 FQNNGV. Trimming shortened V by 0 bases and J by 5 bases, and 13 bases separated the two germline ends. For the CDR3, the DNA is TGTGCCAGCAGCTTAGATCCCGGTCCCCTTTATGGCTACACCTTC. This sequence encodes CASSLDPGPLYGYTF.

This chain uses TRBV9 with TRBJ2-5, with 8 bases aligning to TRBD2. This CDR3 contains 13 residues. Germline CDR1 and CDR2: SGDLS and YYNGEE. With 7 bases clipped from V and 5 bases from J, the junction kept 7 bases outside the gene matches. CDR3 loop: CASSRGGRETQYF. The DNA for the CDR3 is TGTGCCAGCTCCCGGGGGGGGAGGGAGACCCAGTACTTC.

This clone was counted a single time. This chain links TRBV6-2 or TRBV6-3 with TRBJ1-4; 7 bases fit TRBD1. This CDR3 spans 14 amino acids. The germline CDR1 and CDR2 sequences are MNHEY and SVGEGT. Trimming removed 6 bases from V and 1 base from J; junction bases left unmatched: 2. Written as DNA, the CDR3 is TGTGCCAGCAGCCGACAGGGAACTAATGAAAAACTGTTTTTT. Protein sequence: CASSRQGTNEKLFF.